This is a list of T cell receptor beta chains from one sample in a study of CD8 T cells in ankylosing spondylitis. TCRdb recomputed calls from the 5' RACE reads with MiXCR, one row per CDR3 protein. The sample has about 700,000 distinct CDR3 sequences; over 15% are singletons. The sequenced sample was blood, either unsorted or a sorted T cell fraction (not recorded which). The receptor source for this set is a male donor with ankylosing spondylitis. Both conserved end residues are part of each CDR3. A D gene is named only where the DNA matches it firmly.

d_call | j_call | v_call | cdr3_length | cdr3_aa
NA | TRBJ2-2 | TRBV7-9 | 16 | CASSPFRATNTGELFF
TRBD2 | TRBJ2-3 | TRBV11-2 | 15 | CASSLRGVLTDTQYF
NA | TRBJ2-3 | TRBV7-9 | 15 | CASSYRDFPSNTQYF
TRBD2 | TRBJ2-2 | TRBV6-2/TRBV6-3 | 15 | CASSYSGGRTGELFF
NA | TRBJ2-1 | TRBV18 | 14 | CASSPGAPYNEQFF
NA | TRBJ2-1 | TRBV6-5 | 13 | CASSYGARHEQFF
TRBD2 | TRBJ2-1 | TRBV5-5 | 15 | CASGLLAGRVNEQFF
TRBD2 | TRBJ2-3 | TRBV20-1 | 15 | CSARDETSGTDTQYF
NA | TRBJ1-5 | TRBV7-2 | 13 | CASSLESNQPQHF
TRBD1 | TRBJ1-1 | TRBV7-9 | 15 | CASRRRQGQNTEAFF
NA | TRBJ2-2 | TRBV5-5 | 13 | CASSRTASGELFF
TRBD1 | TRBJ2-1 | TRBV6-2/TRBV6-3 | 14 | CASTLTGGRTEQFF
TRBD1 | TRBJ1-1 | TRBV2 | 14 | CASRAGGLGTEAFF
TRBD1 | TRBJ1-1 | TRBV5-6 | 15 | CASSSQRDRVAEAFF
NA | TRBJ2-1 | TRBV9 | 14 | CASSPPPGSGEQFF
NA | TRBJ2-3 | TRBV5-1 | 13 | CASTGGNTDTQYF
TRBD1 | TRBJ2-1 | TRBV7-9 | 16 | CASSPRDRPGNNEQFF
NA | TRBJ1-6 | TRBV4-2 | 17 | CASSQDLIGRGGSPLHF
NA | TRBJ1-2 | TRBV9 | 15 | CASSVGGQANYGYTF
TRBD1 | TRBJ1-4 | TRBV29-1 | 13 | CSARGVDNEKLFF
NA | TRBJ2-1 | TRBV29-1 | 14 | CSVRTMGLLNEQFF
TRBD2 | TRBJ2-1 | TRBV20-1 | 14 | CSARLPGGSDEQFF
TRBD2 | TRBJ2-1 | TRBV24-1 | 16 | CATSDPSSGINNEQFF
TRBD2 | TRBJ2-3 | TRBV7-2 | 16 | CASSPKTSGGTDTQYF
NA | TRBJ2-5 | TRBV30 | 11 | CAWSREETQYF
NA | TRBJ2-5 | TRBV18 | 16 | CASSPPATPVQETQYF
NA | TRBJ1-6 | TRBV4-1 | 16 | CASSQDPRVRGSPLHF
TRBD2 | TRBJ2-3 | TRBV20-1 | 15 | CSAEGLAGTPDTQYF
NA | TRBJ2-2 | TRBV13 | 17 | CASSPLLEQGDTGELFF
NA | TRBJ2-3 | TRBV4-1 | 15 | CASSQEGRETDTQYF
NA | TRBJ2-3 | TRBV12-3/TRBV12-4 | 15 | CASTQQSQTRDTQYF
NA | TRBJ2-1 | TRBV7-9 | 14 | CASSLDASYNEQFF
NA | TRBJ1-5 | TRBV3-1 | 12 | CASSQSDQPQHF
NA | TRBJ2-2 | TRBV20-1 | 15 | CSASTLSDSTGELFF
TRBD2 | TRBJ2-1 | TRBV9 | 16 | CASSVEGGGSYNEQFF
NA | TRBJ2-7 | TRBV7-9 | 14 | CASSNPEGPYEQYF
TRBD2 | TRBJ2-7 | TRBV28 | 17 | CASSHPRETSGSNEQYF
NA | TRBJ2-3 | TRBV13 | 16 | CASSGPRGASTDTQYF
NA | TRBJ2-1 | TRBV15 | 14 | CATREGGSYNEQFF
TRBD2 | TRBJ2-5 | TRBV10-3 | 15 | CAISDQRGGVETQYF
TRBD1 | TRBJ1-2 | TRBV24-1 | 14 | CATSDVTGSYGYTF
TRBD2 | TRBJ2-3 | TRBV20-1 | 15 | CSAQGLAGPTDTQYF
NA | TRBJ2-7 | TRBV4-1 | 16 | CASSQDRGGLDYEQYF
NA | TRBJ1-5 | TRBV7-2 | 15 | CASSLALQGRQPQHF
NA | TRBJ2-1 | TRBV7-9 | 15 | CASSSTGLPYNEQFF
TRBD1 | TRBJ1-2 | TRBV3-1 | 19 | CASRPGQGPSIISNYGYTF